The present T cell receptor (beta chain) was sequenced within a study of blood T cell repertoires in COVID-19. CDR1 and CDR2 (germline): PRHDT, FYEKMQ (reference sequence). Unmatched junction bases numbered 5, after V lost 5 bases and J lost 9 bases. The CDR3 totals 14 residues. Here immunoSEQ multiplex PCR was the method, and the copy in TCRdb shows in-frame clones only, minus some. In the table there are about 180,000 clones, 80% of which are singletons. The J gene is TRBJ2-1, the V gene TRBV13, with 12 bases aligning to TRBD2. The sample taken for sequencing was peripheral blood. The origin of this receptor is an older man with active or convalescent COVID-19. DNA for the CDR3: TGTGCCAGCAGCACTCGACTAGCGGGAGTTGAGCAGTTCTTC. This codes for CASSTRLAGVEQFF.